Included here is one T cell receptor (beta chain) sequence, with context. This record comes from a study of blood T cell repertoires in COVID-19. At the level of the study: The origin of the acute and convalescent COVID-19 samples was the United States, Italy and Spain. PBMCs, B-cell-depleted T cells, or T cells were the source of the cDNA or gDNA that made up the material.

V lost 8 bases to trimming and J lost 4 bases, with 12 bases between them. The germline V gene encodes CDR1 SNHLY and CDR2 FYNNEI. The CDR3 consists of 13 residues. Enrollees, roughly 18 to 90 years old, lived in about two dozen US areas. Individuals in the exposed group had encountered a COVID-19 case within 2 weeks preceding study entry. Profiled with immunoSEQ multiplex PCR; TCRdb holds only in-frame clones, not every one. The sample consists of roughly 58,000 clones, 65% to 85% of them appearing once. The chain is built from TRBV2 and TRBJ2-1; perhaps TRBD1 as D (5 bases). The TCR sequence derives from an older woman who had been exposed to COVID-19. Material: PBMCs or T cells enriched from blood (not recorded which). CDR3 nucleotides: TGTGCCAGCGGTGGGGCGAGATACAATGAGCAGTTCTTC. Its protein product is CASGGARYNEQFF.